The following is a TCR beta chain sequence with its context. The sample comes from a study of blood T cell repertoires in COVID-19. Whole-study context: COVID-19 samples, acute and convalescent, were from the United States, Italy and Spain. Sources were T cells, B-cell-depleted T cells, or PBMCs; the material itself was cDNA or gDNA.

In germline, CDR1 is SNHLY, CDR2 FYNNEI. V was shortened by 7 bases and J by 3 bases, with 12 bases between the two germline ends. The CDR3 contains 13 residues. Original handling: Estimation of nucleated cell counts relied on the amplification of reference gene primers. TCRdb keeps only in-frame clones here, not all; method: immunoSEQ multiplex PCR. V, J and clone size are those of that table, while D and trimming were read from the DNA. The table has about 370,000 clones, around 90% seen once. The sample was peripheral blood. The chain has TRBV2 and TRBJ1-1; D is perhaps TRBD1 (6 bases). This clonotype was obtained from a man between 18 and 35 years old with active or convalescent COVID-19. The DNA of the CDR3 is TGTGCCAGCATTACGGACAGCTACACTGAAGCTTTCTTT. The encoded protein is CASITDSYTEAFF.